This T cell receptor beta chain was sequenced during a study of Graves' ophthalmopathy and Graves' hyperthyroidism. Overall study context: The authors collected peripheral blood at initial diagnosis, before any treatment.

RNA transcripts were the source from which TCR beta CDR3 regions were amplified. The first-round RT-PCR employed HTBI primers together with the Qiagen OneStep RT-PCR kit. A multiplex PCR was then performed as the second round. TCRdb itself ran the multiplex PCR reads through MiXCR, one entry per CDR3 protein. The data show approximately 480,000 distinct CDR3 sequences, about an eighth seen once. Orbital computed tomography, thyroid ultrasound, TRAb, serum thyroxine and clinical symptoms formed the basis of diagnosis. Germline values: CDR1 MNHEY, CDR2 SMNVEV (reference sequence). The CDR3 has 14 amino acids. V was cut by 6 bases and J by 5 bases, with 17 bases left in between.

V and J are TRBV27 and TRBJ2-7; tentatively, D is TRBD1 (6 bases). The sequenced material came from blood. The receptor comes from a woman aged 30 to 39 with Graves' ophthalmopathy. CDR3 in amino acids: CASRSGHRAHEQYF. The CDR3 nucleotides read TGTGCCAGCAGGTCGGGACATAGGGCCCACGAGCAGTACTTC.